Sequencing of this TCR beta chain was carried out in a study of T cell changes during pregnancy in multiple sclerosis. Sequencing used immunoSEQ multiplex PCR; TCRdb keeps in-frame clones, though not all of them. The repertoire holds 39,000 or so clones, with about 91% as singletons. This CDR3 comprises 14 residues. Germline V lookup: CDR1 SGHRS, CDR2 YFSETQ. The V end was cut by 0 bases, the J end by 2 bases, with 7 bases between. The chain employs TRBV5-1 and TRBJ2-3; D gene uncertain. The TCR was taken from a female donor with multiple sclerosis, enrolled in a pregnancy study. The sequences come from CD8+ T cells from peripheral blood mononuclear cells, collected after pregnancy. This chain's CDR3 is CASSLETATDTQYF. As DNA, the CDR3 is TGCGCCAGCAGCTTGGAAACTGCCACAGATACGCAGTATTTT.